The 18 T cell receptor beta chains given below trace back to one sample, sequenced in a study of Ad26.COV2.S vaccination and SARS-CoV-2 variants. Treatment reported: 19 received Ad26.COV2.S at low or high dose, single or two shots; roughly five received placebo; per-sample allocation not given. Collection of samples fell on day 63 after the first vaccine or placebo injection. Profiled with immunoSEQ multiplex PCR; TCRdb holds only in-frame clones, not every one. This table holds 400,000 or so clones, 75% to 90% found once. The specimen was peripheral blood, collected in a trial of Ad26.COV2.S vaccine versus placebo. The receptor source for this set is a person aged 18-65 years who received the Ad26.COV2.S COVID-19 vaccine or a placebo.

The chain employs TRBV6-5 and TRBJ1-5; the D is unclear. CDR3 length equals 15 residues. Germline lookup yields CDR1 MNHEY and CDR2 SVGAGI. Deletions cut 4 bases from V and 10 bases from J, with 20 bases between. This CDR3 is CASSWPEDALPPQHF. CDR3 nucleotide sequence: TGTGCCAGCAGTTGGCCCGAGGACGCGCTTCCTCCCCAGCATTTT.

This clone was recorded once. J is TRBJ1-1 and V is TRBV6-2 or TRBV6-3; D ambiguous. This CDR3 has 14 amino acids. The germline V gene encodes CDR1 MNHEY and CDR2 SVGEGT. Trimming stripped 4 bases from V and 3 bases from J, with 12 bases between. CDR3 region: CASSWDAAHTEAFF. The CDR3 DNA sequence: TGTGCCAGCAGTTGGGATGCGGCGCACACTGAAGCTTTCTTT.

This chain connects TRBV7-2 to TRBJ2-2; possibly TRBD1 for D (6 bases). The V end was cut by 4 bases, the J end by 8 bases, with 14 bases between. Germline loops: CDR1 SGHTA, CDR2 FQGNSA. The CDR3 contains 14 residues. CDR3: CASSSTGLAGELFF. The CDR3, as DNA: TGTGCCAGCAGCTCAACAGGGTTAGCGGGGGAGCTGTTTTTT.

The V gene is TRBV3-1 (or the pseudogene TRBV3-2), the J gene TRBJ1-1; TRBD1 agrees at 8 bases. V dropped 3 bases and J dropped 2; count of bases not matched to a gene: 8. Per the germline V gene, CDR1 is LGHDT and CDR2 is YNNKEL (reference sequence). The CDR3 consists of 16 residues. CDR3 coding DNA: TGTGCCAGCAGCCACCGGACAGGGAGTATCAACACTGAAGCTTTCTTT. It encodes CASSHRTGSINTEAFF.

The V gene is TRBV6-1, the J gene TRBJ2-7; 8 bases are shared with TRBD1. After removal of 3 bases from V and 0 bases from J, the junction contained 7 bases not matched to a gene. Per germline, CDR1 MNHNS and CDR2 SASEGT. CDR3 size: 16 residues. The CDR3 spells CASSDNRGVGSYEQYF. The CDR3 bases are TGTGCCAGCAGTGACAACAGGGGGGTAGGCTCCTACGAGCAGTACTTC.

The chain uses TRBV6-2 or TRBV6-3 and TRBJ2-3; TRBD2 aligns across 9 bases. V shed 4 bases, J shed 3 bases, and the junction held 14 bases outside the gene matches. CDR3 size: 18 residues. Germline CDR1 reads MNHEY; CDR2 reads SVGEGT. As DNA, the CDR3 is TGTGCCAGCAGTTTCGTTCCGGGACTAGCCCAACTTACAGATACGCAGTATTTT. Translating it yields CASSFVPGLAQLTDTQYF.

This rearrangement joins TRBV12-3 or TRBV12-4 to TRBJ1-1; weak D call: TRBD1 (6 bases). V lost 3 bases to trimming and J lost 6 bases, with 8 bases between them. This CDR3 is 12 amino acids long. CDR3 in DNA: TGTGCCAGCAGTTTCGCAGGGGCTGAAGCTTTCTTT. This encodes CASSFAGAEAFF.

A single count supports this clone. The rearrangement links TRBV5-1 to TRBJ1-1, with D hard to call. Trimming shortened V by 4 bases and J by 2 bases, and 9 bases separated the two germline ends. CDR1 and CDR2 from the germline V gene are SGHRS and YFSETQ. The CDR3 runs 13 residues. This CDR3 is CASSDPSNTEAFF. The CDR3 region has the DNA TGCGCCAGCAGCGACCCGAGCAACACTGAAGCTTTCTTT. The variable domain in full, with the rest retrieved from reference TRBV5-1 and TRBJ1-1, is KAGVTQTPRYLIKTRGQQVTLSCSPISGHRSVSWYQQTPGQGLQFLFEYFSETQRNKGNFPGRFSGRQFSNSRSEMNVSTLELGDSALYLCASSDPSNTEAFFGQGTRLTVV.

The chain employs TRBV12-5 and TRBJ2-3; no clear D. CDR1 and CDR2 (germline): LGHNT, FRNRAP. Trimming left V 7 bases short and J 0 bases short, with 8 bases between. The CDR3 has 13 amino acids. The CDR3: CASASPSTDTQYF. In DNA, the CDR3 is TGTGCTAGTGCCAGTCCTAGCACAGATACGCAGTATTTT.

This clone was observed a single time. The chain joins TRBV6-2 or TRBV6-3 to TRBJ1-2; D is unclear. From germline, CDR1 is MNHEY and CDR2 SVGEGT. V dropped 2 bases and J dropped 1 base, with 8 bases sitting between them. There are 14 residues in the CDR3. CDR3 bases: TGTGCCAGCAGTTACGGTCGGCTTAACTATGGCTACACCTTC. It codes for CASSYGRLNYGYTF.

The rearrangement joins TRBV6-5 to TRBJ1-6, with TRBD1 identical over 7 bases. The CDR3 loop spans 15 amino acids. The ends lost 4 bases at V and 10 bases at J; junction bases unmatched: 10. Germline CDR1 reads MNHEY; CDR2 reads SVGAGI. In nucleotides, the CDR3 is TGTGCCAGCAGTTCCGAGACAGGGACCAAGTCACCCCTCCACTTT. This translates into CASSSETGTKSPLHF.

The gene calls are TRBV5-8 and TRBJ1-4; D remains unclear. CDR1 is SGHTS, CDR2 YDEGEE, per germline. The CDR3 loop spans 14 amino acids. Trimming removed 0 bases at V and 1 base at J, with 4 bases between. This chain's CDR3 is CASSLGVTNEKLFF. The CDR3 nucleotides read TGTGCCAGCAGCTTGGGGGTAACTAATGAAAAACTGTTTTTT. Together with reference TRBV5-8 and TRBJ1-4, the CDR3 gives the full variable domain: EAGVTQSPTHLIKTRGQQATLRCSPISGHTSVYWYQQALGLGLQFLLWYDEGEERNRGNFPPRFSGRQFPNYSSELNVNALELEDSALYLCASSLGVTNEKLFFGSGTQLSVL.

The chain has TRBV3-1 (or the pseudogene TRBV3-2) and TRBJ2-5; D perhaps matches TRBD2 (6 bases). This CDR3 region has 13 residues. CDR1 and CDR2 (germline): LGHDT, YNNKEL (reference sequence). V was pared by 3 bases and J by 3 bases, with 8 bases between. The CDR3 DNA follows: TGTGCCAGCAGCCATACTAGCAAAGAGACCCAGTACTTC. Residues: CASSHTSKETQYF.

Comment on this clone: Other DNA sequences within the sample encode an identical CDR3. CDR3 nucleotide sequence: TGCGCCAGCAGCTTGGCACCTGGACAGAGCTACGAGCAGTACTTC. The encoded protein is CASSLAPGQSYEQYF. The chain joins TRBV5-1 to TRBJ2-7; D may be TRBD1 (6 bases). The CDR3 loop spans 15 amino acids. CDR1 SGHRS and CDR2 YFSETQ come from the germline V gene. Trimming pared 0 bases from V and 3 bases from J, leaving 13 bases between.

The rearrangement links TRBV30 to TRBJ1-2; possibly TRBD1 for D (5 bases). Germline loops: CDR1 GTSNPN, CDR2 SVGIG (reference sequence). V was shortened by 0 bases and J by 2 bases, with 7 bases between the two germline ends. The CDR3 is 13 residues long. Here the CDR3 DNA reads TGTGCCTGGAGTGTATGGGGGAACTATGGCTACACCTTC. This codes for CAWSVWGNYGYTF.

The count of this clone is one. This chain joins TRBV6-5 and TRBJ2-7; D is undetermined. The CDR3 extends over 14 amino acids. CDR1 is MNHEY, CDR2 SVGAGI, per germline. The V end lost 2 bases, the J end lost 3 bases, and 11 bases lay between the germline ends. The CDR3 protein is CASSYKATNYEQYF. CDR3 bases: TGTGCCAGCAGTTACAAGGCCACCAACTACGAGCAGTACTTC.

The chain recombines TRBV6-1 with TRBJ1-2; unclear D gene. The CDR3 is 13 residues long. Trimming pared 3 bases from V and 5 bases from J, leaving 10 bases between. CDR1 MNHNS and CDR2 SASEGT come from the germline V gene. CDR3 DNA: TGTGCCAGCAGTGACAGTTATGGGTATGGCTACACCTTC. Its protein product is CASSDSYGYGYTF.

The chain uses TRBV10-3 and TRBJ2-7; 7 positions agree with TRBD1. The ends lost 6 bases at V and 4 bases at J; junction bases unmatched: 3. The CDR3 consists of 12 residues. The germline gives CDR1 ENHRY, CDR2 SYGVKD. Here the CDR3 reads CAISPGGYEQYF. The DNA for the CDR3 is TGTGCCATCAGCCCAGGGGGATACGAGCAGTACTTC.